This entry features one T cell receptor (beta chain) sequence. A junction boundary mismatches the germline segment, possibly from a read error. The V gene's germline CDR1 is SGHVS and CDR2 FQNEAQ. The CDR3 is made up of 15 amino acids. The data were produced by immunoSEQ multiplex PCR, yet TCRdb's version contains in-frame clones alone and is incomplete. The table includes approximately 100,000 clones, nearly 96% detected once. The sample is drawn from a study of technical replicates of blood from a few donors. This sequence originates from a human donor in good health. J is TRBJ2-7 and V is TRBV7-8; 7 positions agree with TRBD2. Specimen: T cells isolated from PBMCs. Written as DNA, the CDR3 is TGTGCCAGCAGCTTGGGCACCGGGAGGAACCTTAAAAACAGCTTC. Protein product: CASSLGTGRNLKNSF.